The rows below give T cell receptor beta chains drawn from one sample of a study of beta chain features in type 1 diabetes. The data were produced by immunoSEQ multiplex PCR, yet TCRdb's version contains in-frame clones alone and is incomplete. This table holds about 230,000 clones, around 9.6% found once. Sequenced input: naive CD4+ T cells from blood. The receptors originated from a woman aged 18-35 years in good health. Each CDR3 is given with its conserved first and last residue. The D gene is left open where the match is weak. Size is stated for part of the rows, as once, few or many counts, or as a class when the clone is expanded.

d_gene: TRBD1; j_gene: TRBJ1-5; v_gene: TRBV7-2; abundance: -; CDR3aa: CASSPYGTGWPQHF; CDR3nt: TGTGCCAGCAGCCCTTACGGGACAGGGTGGCCCCAGCATTTT
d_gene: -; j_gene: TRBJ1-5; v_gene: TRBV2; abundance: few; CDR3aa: CASEAGGSFSNQPQHF; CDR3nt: TGTGCCAGCGAGGCGGGCGGCAGCTTTAGCAATCAGCCCCAGCATTTT
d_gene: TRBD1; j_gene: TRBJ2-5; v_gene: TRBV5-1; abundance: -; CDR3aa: CASSPGQAQDQETQYF; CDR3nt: TGCGCCAGCAGCCCTGGACAGGCCCAAGACCAAGAGACCCAGTACTTC
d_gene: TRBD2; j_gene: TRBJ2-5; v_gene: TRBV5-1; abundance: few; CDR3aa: CASSLGLAGAETQYF; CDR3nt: TGCGCCAGCAGCTTGGGATTAGCGGGGGCAGAGACCCAGTACTTC
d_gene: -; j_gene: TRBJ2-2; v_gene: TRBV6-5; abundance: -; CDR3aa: CASSYSSPNTGELFF; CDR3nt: TGTGCCAGCAGTTACTCGAGCCCTAACACCGGGGAGCTGTTTTTT
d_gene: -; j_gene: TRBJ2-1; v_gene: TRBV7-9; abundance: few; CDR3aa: CASSLGRDNEQFF; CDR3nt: TGTGCCAGCAGCTTAGGCCGGGACAATGAGCAGTTCTTC
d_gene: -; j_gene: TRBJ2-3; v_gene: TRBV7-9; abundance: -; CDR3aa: CASGDRAGMTGIRTDTQYF; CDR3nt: TGTGCCAGCGGAGACCGAGCGGGCATGACCGGGATCCGCACAGATACGCAGTATTTT
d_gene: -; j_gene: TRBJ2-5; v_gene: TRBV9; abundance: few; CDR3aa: CASSGTRRETQYF; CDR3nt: TGTGCCAGCAGCGGAACTAGACGGGAGACCCAGTACTTC
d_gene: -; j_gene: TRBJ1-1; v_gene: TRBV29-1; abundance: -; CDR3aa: CSVTETYTEAFF; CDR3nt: TGCAGCGTGACAGAGACCTACACTGAAGCTTTCTTT
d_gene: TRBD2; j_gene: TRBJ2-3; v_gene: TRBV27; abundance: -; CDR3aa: CASSSGTSGLGFADTQYF; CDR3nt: TGTGCCAGCAGTTCCGGGACTAGCGGATTGGGGTTTGCGGATACGCAGTATTTT
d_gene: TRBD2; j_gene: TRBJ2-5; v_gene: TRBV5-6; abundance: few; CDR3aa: CASSRLAVQETQYF; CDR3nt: TGTGCCAGCAGCAGACTAGCGGTCCAAGAGACCCAGTACTTC
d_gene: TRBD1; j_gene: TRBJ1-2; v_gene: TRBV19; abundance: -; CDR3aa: CASSIAGTDNYGYTF; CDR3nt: TGTGCCAGTAGTATAGCCGGGACAGATAACTATGGCTACACCTTC
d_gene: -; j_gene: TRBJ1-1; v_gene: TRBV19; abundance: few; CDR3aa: CASNRVRYTEAFF; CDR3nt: TGTGCCAGTAACAGGGTCCGGTACACTGAAGCTTTCTTT
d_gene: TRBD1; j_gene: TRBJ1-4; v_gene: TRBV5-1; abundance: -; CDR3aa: CASSKGQGTTNEKLFF; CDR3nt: TGCGCCAGCAGCAAAGGACAGGGGACAACTAATGAAAAACTGTTTTTT
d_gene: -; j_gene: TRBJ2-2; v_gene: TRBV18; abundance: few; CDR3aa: CASSPSEAGPGELFF; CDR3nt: TGTGCCAGCTCACCATCGGAGGCAGGCCCCGGGGAGCTGTTTTTT
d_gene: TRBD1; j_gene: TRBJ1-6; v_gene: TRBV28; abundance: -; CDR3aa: CASSLGTVYNSPLHF; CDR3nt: TGTGCCAGCAGTTTAGGGACAGTCTATAATTCACCCCTCCACTTT
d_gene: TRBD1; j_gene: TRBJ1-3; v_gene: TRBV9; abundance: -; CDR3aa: CASSPNRGPGNTIYF; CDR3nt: TGTGCCAGCAGCCCCAACAGGGGGCCCGGAAACACCATATATTTT
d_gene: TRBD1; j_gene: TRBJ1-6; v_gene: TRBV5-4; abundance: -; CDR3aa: CASSLGTGRRNSPLHF; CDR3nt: TGTGCCAGCAGCTTGGGGACAGGGAGGCGTAATTCACCCCTCCACTTT
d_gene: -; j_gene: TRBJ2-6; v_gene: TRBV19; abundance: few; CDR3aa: CASSRAGNGANVLTF; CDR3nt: TGTGCCAGTAGCCGGGCAGGGAACGGGGCCAACGTCCTGACTTTC
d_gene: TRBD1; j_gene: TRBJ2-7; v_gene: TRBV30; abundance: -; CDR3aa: CAWSLAGTGMTYEQYF; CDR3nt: TGTGCCTGGTCTTTGGCAGGGACAGGTATGACCTACGAGCAGTACTTC
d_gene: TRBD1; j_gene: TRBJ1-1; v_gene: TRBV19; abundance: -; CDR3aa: CASSGSRDRSSNTEAFF; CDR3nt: TGTGCCAGTAGTGGGTCCCGGGACAGATCTTCGAACACTGAAGCTTTCTTT
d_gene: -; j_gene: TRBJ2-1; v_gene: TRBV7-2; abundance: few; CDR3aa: CASSLEASAPWGFF; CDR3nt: TGTGCCAGCAGCTTAGAGGCTAGCGCTCCCTGGGGGTTCTTC
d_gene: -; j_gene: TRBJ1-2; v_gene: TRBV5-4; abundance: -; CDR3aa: CASTIRGGAYGYTF; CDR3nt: TGTGCCAGCACCATTAGGGGAGGGGCCTATGGCTACACCTTC
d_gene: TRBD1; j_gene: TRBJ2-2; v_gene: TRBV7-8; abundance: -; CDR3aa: CASSLARTGSTGELFF; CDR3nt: TGTGCCAGCAGCTTAGCTAGGACAGGGTCCACCGGGGAGCTGTTTTTT
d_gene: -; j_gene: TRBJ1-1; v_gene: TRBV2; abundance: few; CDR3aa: CASTSQGNTEAFF; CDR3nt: TGTGCCAGCACCTCACAGGGTAACACTGAAGCTTTCTTT
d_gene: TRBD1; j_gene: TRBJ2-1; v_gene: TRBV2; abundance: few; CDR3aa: CASKRTGVGEQFF; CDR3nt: TGTGCCAGCAAGAGAACAGGGGTCGGAGAGCAGTTCTTC
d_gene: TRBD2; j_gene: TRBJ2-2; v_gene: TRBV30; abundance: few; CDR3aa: CAWRVSGSPPGELFF; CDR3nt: TGTGCCTGGAGAGTTAGCGGGTCACCTCCCGGGGAGCTGTTTTTT
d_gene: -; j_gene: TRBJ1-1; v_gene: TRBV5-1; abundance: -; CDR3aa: CASSSRQDNTEAFF; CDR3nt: TGCGCCAGCAGCTCACGACAAGATAACACTGAAGCTTTCTTT
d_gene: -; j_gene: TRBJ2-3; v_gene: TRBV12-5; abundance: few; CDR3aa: CASGSVVGGANTDTQYF; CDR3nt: TGTGCTAGTGGTTCCGTAGTAGGAGGGGCCAACACAGATACGCAGTATTTT
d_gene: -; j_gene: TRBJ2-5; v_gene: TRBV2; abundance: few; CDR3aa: CASCRTDETQYF; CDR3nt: TGTGCCAGCTGTCGGACAGATGAGACCCAGTACTTC
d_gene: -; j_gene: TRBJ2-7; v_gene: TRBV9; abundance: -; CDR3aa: CASSTRDNSYEQYF; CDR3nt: TGTGCCAGCAGCACCCGGGACAACTCCTACGAGCAGTACTTC
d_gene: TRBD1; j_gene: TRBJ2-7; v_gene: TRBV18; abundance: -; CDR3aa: CASSPRTGNTYEQYF; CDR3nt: TGTGCCAGCTCACCCCGGACAGGGAATACCTACGAGCAGTACTTC
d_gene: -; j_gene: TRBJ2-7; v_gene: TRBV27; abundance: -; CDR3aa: CASRQSGQTDSYEQYF; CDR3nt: TGTGCCAGCAGACAATCAGGACAGACCGACTCCTACGAGCAGTACTTC
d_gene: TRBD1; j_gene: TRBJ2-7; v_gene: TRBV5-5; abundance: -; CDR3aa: CASSLVSAGGRHEQYF; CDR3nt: TGTGCCAGCAGCTTGGTTAGCGCAGGGGGCCGCCACGAGCAGTACTTC
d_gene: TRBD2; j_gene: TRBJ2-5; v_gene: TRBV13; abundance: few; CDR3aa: CASSQGLAGHQETQYF; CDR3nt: TGTGCCAGCAGCCAAGGACTAGCGGGGCACCAAGAGACCCAGTACTTC
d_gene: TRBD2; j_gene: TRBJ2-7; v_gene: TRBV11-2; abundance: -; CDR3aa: CASSPGEGVAGGSYEQYF; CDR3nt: TGTGCCAGCAGCCCTGGTGAAGGAGTAGCGGGAGGGTCCTACGAGCAGTACTTC
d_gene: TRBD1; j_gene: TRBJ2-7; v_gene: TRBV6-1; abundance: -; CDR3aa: CASSLTGTGVEEQYF; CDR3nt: TGTGCCAGCAGTCTCACCGGGACAGGGGTGGAAGAGCAGTACTTC
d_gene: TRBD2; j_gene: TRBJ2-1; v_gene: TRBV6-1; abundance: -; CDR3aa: CASSNGLAGGNEQFF; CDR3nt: TGTGCCAGCAGCAACGGACTAGCGGGAGGGAATGAGCAGTTCTTC
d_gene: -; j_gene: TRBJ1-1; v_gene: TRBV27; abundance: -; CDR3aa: CASSFWGGNTEAFF; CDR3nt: TGTGCCAGCAGTTTTTGGGGCGGGAACACTGAAGCTTTCTTT
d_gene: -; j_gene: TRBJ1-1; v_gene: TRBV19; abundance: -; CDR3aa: CASSPTVGATEAFF; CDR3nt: TGTGCCAGTAGTCCTACCGTAGGGGCCACTGAAGCTTTCTTT
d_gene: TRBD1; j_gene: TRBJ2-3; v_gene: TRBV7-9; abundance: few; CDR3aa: CASSHGTGSSTDTQYF; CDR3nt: TGTGCCAGCAGCCACGGGACAGGTTCTAGCACAGATACGCAGTATTTT
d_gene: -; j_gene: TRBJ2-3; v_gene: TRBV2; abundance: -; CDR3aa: CASSGGGTDTQYF; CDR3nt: TGTGCCAGCAGTGGGGGGGGCACAGATACGCAGTATTTT